The 20 T cell receptor beta chains presented below share a single source sample, sequenced in a study of CD8 T cells in ankylosing spondylitis. Using its own MiXCR run on the 5' RACE reads, TCRdb lists one record per CDR3 protein. Of approximately 220,000 distinct CDR3 sequences listed, approximately 24% are singletons. Sample: blood, either unsorted or a sorted T cell fraction (not recorded which). The receptors originated from a male donor with ankylosing spondylitis or in good health (not recorded which).

The sample holds many counts of this clonotype. The chain is built from TRBV4-2 and TRBJ2-1, with D perhaps given as TRBD1 or TRBD2 (5 bases each). From germline, CDR1 is LGHNA and CDR2 YNFKEQ. V was pared by 3 bases and J by 5 bases, with 23 bases between. This CDR3 has 18 residues. The CDR3 coding sequence is TGTGCCAGCAGCCATGGGGGATGGGACCAGGTGTGGAACAATGAGCAGTTCTTC. It translates to CASSHGGWDQVWNNEQFF.

This clonotype was counted between two and nine times. The chain links TRBV20-1 to TRBJ2-7; 10 positions match TRBD2. Germline-derived CDR1 and CDR2 are DFQATT and SNEGSKA (reference sequence). The CDR3 is 14 amino acids. Germline trimming cut 6 bases from V and 0 bases from J; bases unmatched to any gene: 5. CDR3 DNA sequence: TGCAGTGCCGCCAAGCGGGAGGGCTCCTACGAGCAGTACTTC. Its protein product is CSAAKREGSYEQYF.

The chain combines TRBV20-1 with TRBJ2-2; TRBD2 matches 9 bases. This CDR3 has 14 residues. Trimming took 3 bases from V and 4 from J; bases not matched to a gene: 3. The germline V gene has CDR1 DFQATT and CDR2 SNEGSKA (reference sequence). The chain's CDR3 is CSARMREGTGELFF. Written as DNA, the CDR3 is TGCAGTGCTAGGATGCGGGAGGGCACCGGGGAGCTGTTTTTT.

The sample holds a few counts of this clonotype. The V gene is TRBV5-5, the J gene TRBJ1-1; D uncertain. The CDR3 is 14 residues long. Germline values: CDR1 SGHKS, CDR2 YYEKEE (reference sequence). The V end lost 1 base, the J end lost 1 base, and 8 bases lay between the germline ends. The CDR3 sequence: CASSLSRSNTEAFF. In DNA form, the CDR3 reads TGTGCCAGCAGCTTGTCCCGTTCGAACACTGAAGCTTTCTTT.

The V gene is TRBV5-5, the J gene TRBJ2-3; TRBD1 agrees at 7 bases. CDR1 and CDR2 from the germline V gene are SGHKS and YYEKEE (reference sequence). The V segment lost 4 bases and the J segment 3 bases; nucleotides outside the gene matches: 5. The length of the CDR3 is 14 residues. The CDR3 region has the DNA TGTGCCAGCAGCCGAGGGGGCGCGACAGATACGCAGTATTTT. This codes for CASSRGGATDTQYF.

This chain uses TRBV5-1 with TRBJ2-5, with 7 bases that match TRBD1. The CDR3 spans 17 residues. Germline assignment: CDR1 SGHRS and CDR2 YFSETQ. Trimming removed 7 bases from V and 5 bases from J; junction bases left unmatched: 20. This chain's CDR3 is CASGLTGSTQGIETQYF. As DNA, the CDR3 is TGCGCCAGCGGCCTGACAGGCTCAACACAGGGGATTGAGACCCAGTACTTC. Full variable domain (remainder filled in from reference TRBV5-1 and TRBJ2-5): KAGVTQTPRYLIKTRGQQVTLSCSPISGHRSVSWYQQTPGQGLQFLFEYFSETQRNKGNFPGRFSGRQFSNSRSEMNVSTLELGDSALYLCASGLTGSTQGIETQYFGPGTRLLVL.

This clonotype was seen ten or more times. V is TRBV20-1 and J is TRBJ1-1; no clear D. V was cut by 3 bases and J by 2 bases, with 7 bases left in between. This CDR3 is 12 amino acids long. Germline loops: CDR1 DFQATT, CDR2 SNEGSKA (reference sequence). The CDR3 sequence is CSASGPNTEAFF. CDR3 bases: TGCAGTGCTAGCGGGCCAAACACTGAAGCTTTCTTT.

This clonotype was seen at least ten times. The CDR3 reads CASSLGGRLATAYEQYF. CDR3 bases: TGCGCCAGCAGCTTGGGGGGGCGGCTAGCAACCGCCTACGAGCAGTACTTC. The chain couples TRBV5-1 to TRBJ2-7; TRBD1 might be the D (6 bases). The V gene's germline CDR1 is SGHRS and CDR2 YFSETQ. Trimming shortened V by 0 bases and J by 2 bases, and 18 bases separated the two germline ends. The CDR3 is 17 amino acids. Using reference TRBV5-1 and TRBJ2-7 for the parts outside the CDR3, the full variable domain is KAGVTQTPRYLIKTRGQQVTLSCSPISGHRSVSWYQQTPGQGLQFLFEYFSETQRNKGNFPGRFSGRQFSNSRSEMNVSTLELGDSALYLCASSLGGRLATAYEQYFGPGTRLTVT.

This clonotype was seen only a few times. V gene TRBV9 combines with J gene TRBJ2-7; D gene unclear. Germline values: CDR1 SGDLS, CDR2 YYNGEE. Deletions cut 0 bases from V and 3 bases from J, with 10 bases between. The CDR3 is made up of 14 amino acids. The CDR3 nucleotides read TGTGCCAGCAGCGTAGTAGCTGACGGCTACGAGCAGTACTTC. This encodes CASSVVADGYEQYF.

This clonotype was observed a few times. V usage is TRBV7-9 and J usage is TRBJ2-5; maybe TRBD1 (5 bases). V lost 1 base and J lost 1, with 16 bases in between. CDR3 length: 17 amino acids. Germline V gene lookup returns CDR1 SEHNR and CDR2 FQNEAQ (reference sequence). The CDR3 reads CASSLVNARETQETQYF. The CDR3 DNA is TGTGCCAGCAGCTTAGTAAACGCCAGGGAAACCCAAGAGACCCAGTACTTC.

This chain joins TRBV12-3 or TRBV12-4 and TRBJ1-5, with D perhaps TRBD1 (6 bases). V was shortened by 1 base and J by 2 bases, with 9 bases between the two germline ends. This CDR3 is built from 15 residues. The DNA of the CDR3 is TGTGCCAGCAGTTTAGGGACAGTAGGCAATCAGCCCCAGCATTTT. Translation: CASSLGTVGNQPQHF.

This clonotype was detected only a few times. V gene TRBV20-1 combines with J gene TRBJ2-5; TRBD1 might be the D (5 bases). The CDR3 sequence is 16 residues long. Trimming took 3 bases from V and 5 from J, leaving 22 bases between them. Germline CDR1 reads DFQATT; CDR2 reads SNEGSKA (reference sequence). The CDR3 here is CSASEWGAFVSETQYF. CDR3 nucleotides: TGCAGTGCTAGCGAGTGGGGCGCGTTTGTTAGTGAGACCCAGTACTTC.

This clonotype was seen ten or more times. The J gene is TRBJ1-4, the V gene TRBV20-1; the D gene is possibly TRBD1 (6 bases). This CDR3 has 12 amino acids. CDR1 and CDR2 (germline): DFQATT, SNEGSKA (reference sequence). V was shortened by 6 bases and J by 5 bases, with 10 bases between the two germline ends. This CDR3 reads CSAPDRNEKLFF. For the CDR3, the DNA is TGCAGTGCACCCGACAGGAATGAAAAACTGTTTTTT.

This sequence joins TRBV20-1 and TRBJ2-1; D remains ambiguous. The V and J ends lost 0 bases and 6 bases respectively, with 9 bases between them. The CDR3 totals 13 residues. Germline V gene data show CDR1 as DFQATT and CDR2 as SNEGSKA (reference sequence). CDR3 sequence (DNA): TGCAGTGCTAGAGAGGTTTCCCCCAATGAGCAGTTCTTC. Its protein is CSAREVSPNEQFF.

This clonotype was recorded many times. The CDR3 DNA reads TGTGCCAGCAGCTCCGGGACTAGCGGAACCCACAATGAGCAGTTCTTC. Protein sequence: CASSSGTSGTHNEQFF. V usage is TRBV9 and J usage is TRBJ2-1; 11 nucleotides line up with TRBD2. Trimming removed 4 bases from V and 5 bases from J; junction bases left unmatched: 8. CDR1 and CDR2 from the germline V gene are SGDLS and YYNGEE. The CDR3 totals 16 residues.

V gene TRBV5-1 combines with J gene TRBJ2-3, with TRBD1 identical over 7 bases. Germline CDR1 reads SGHRS; CDR2 reads YFSETQ. The CDR3 spans 14 residues. Trimming removed 4 bases from V and 5 bases from J; junction bases left unmatched: 7. This CDR3 is CASSATRGQDTQYF. The CDR3, as DNA: TGCGCCAGCAGCGCAACGAGGGGGCAAGATACGCAGTATTTT.

V and J are TRBV20-1 and TRBJ2-1; D perhaps matches TRBD2 (6 bases). The germline V gene encodes CDR1 DFQATT and CDR2 SNEGSKA (reference sequence). This CDR3 region has 12 residues. Deletions cut 5 bases from V and 8 bases from J, with 13 bases between. CDR3 in amino acids: CSARPWGDEQFF. The CDR3 DNA sequence: TGCAGTGCTCGCCCCTGGGGGGATGAGCAGTTCTTC.

In this sample, this clonotype turned up many times. This rearrangement joins TRBV12-3 or TRBV12-4 to TRBJ2-1; D is unclear. Trimming took off 5 bases at V and 0 bases at J, with 11 bases between the two ends. CDR3 length equals 15 residues. CDR3 loop: CASSPVLSSYNEQFF. Here the CDR3 DNA reads TGTGCCAGCAGTCCAGTGCTGAGCTCCTACAATGAGCAGTTCTTC.

The table lists this clonotype with many counts. The rearrangement uses TRBV12-3 or TRBV12-4 and TRBJ2-2, with D uncertain. Trimming stripped 5 bases from V and 5 bases from J, with 9 bases between. This CDR3 has 13 residues. This chain's CDR3 is CASSPVRTGELFF. Written as DNA, the CDR3 is TGTGCCAGCAGTCCAGTCCGGACCGGGGAGCTGTTTTTT.

This clonotype was counted at least ten times. The chain couples TRBV12-3 or TRBV12-4 to TRBJ1-5; a possible D gene is TRBD1 (6 bases). Between the trimmed V and J ends, which lost 7 bases and 4 bases, there was a span of 14 bases. The CDR3 runs to 14 residues. CDR3: CASMAGAPNQPQHF. As DNA, the CDR3 is TGTGCCAGCATGGCAGGGGCCCCAAATCAGCCCCAGCATTTT.